One sample yielded the 27 T cell receptor beta chains listed below, sequenced in a study of vaccination and CD4 T cells after COVID-19. Cultured CD4+ T-cell DNA underwent Oncomine TCR Beta short-read sequencing. TCRdb re-called the PCR reads with MiXCR, one entry per CDR3 protein. The data contain roughly 10,000 distinct CDR3 sequences, 45% to 65% of them seen just once; the ten biggest clones take up roughly 10%. Their cognate antigens are unknown. Noted treatment: roughly nine-day PBMC culture with coronavirus spike peptide pools or control peptides (ViraFEST assay). The sequenced material came from CD4+ T cells from blood, cultured in vitro. The receptors shown here come from a human donor who had recovered from COVID-19.

This clonotype was detected only once. This chain joins TRBV5-6 and TRBJ2-1, with 7 bases lining up with TRBD1. This CDR3 spans 17 amino acids. Trimming took 2 bases from V and 0 from J; bases not matched to a gene: 8. From germline, CDR1 is SGHDT and CDR2 YYEEEE. The DNA of the CDR3 is TGTGCCAGCAGCTTCCCCGGGACAGAGAGCTCCTACAATGAGCAGTTCTTC. Its translation: CASSFPGTESSYNEQFF. The full variable domain, completed using reference TRBV5-6 and TRBJ2-1, is DAGVTQSPTHLIKTRGQQVTLRCSPKSGHDTVSWYQQALGQGPQFIFQYYEEEERQRGNFPDRFSGHQFPNYSSELNVNALLLGDSALYLCASSFPGTESSYNEQFFGPGTRLTVL.

V usage is TRBV2 and J usage is TRBJ1-3, with D unresolved. This CDR3 region has 13 residues. V was cut by 4 bases and J by 5 bases, with 9 bases left in between. From germline, CDR1 is SNHLY and CDR2 FYNNEI. The DNA for the CDR3 is TGTGCCAGCAGTGTAAGCAGCAGAAACACCATATATTTT. This encodes CASSVSSRNTIYF.

Comments on this clonotype: One end of the junction fails to match germline, which may point to a read error. The rearrangement joins TRBV20-1 to TRBJ1-5; a weak D match, TRBD1 (6 bases). The V gene's germline CDR1 is DFQATT and CDR2 SNEGSKA (reference sequence). This CDR3 is 16 amino acids long. Here the CDR3 DNA reads TGCAGTGCTATAAACCCCCTTCGCAGGGGCAATCAGTCCCAGCATTTT. This codes for CSAINPLRRGNQSQHF.

The chain couples TRBV19 to TRBJ1-1; D ambiguous. V was clipped by 7 bases and J by 6 bases, with 12 bases between them. This CDR3 spans 12 amino acids. Germline CDR1 and CDR2: LNHDA and SQIVND (reference sequence). The CDR3 DNA sequence: TGTGCCAGTAAACGAGGCTCCGCTGAAGCTTTCTTT. Translating gives CASKRGSAEAFF.

The V and J genes are TRBV28 and TRBJ2-3, with 8 bases fitting TRBD2. J gave up 3 bases and V 5 bases, and 7 bases lay outside the gene matches. Per the germline V gene, CDR1 is MDHEN and CDR2 is SYDVKM. The CDR3 extends over 15 amino acids. The DNA of the CDR3 is TGTGCCAGCAGTGAAACTAGCGGTAATACAGATACGCAGTATTTT. This gives the protein CASSETSGNTDTQYF.

The J gene is TRBJ1-2, the V gene TRBV5-1; a possible D gene is TRBD1 (5 bases). V lost 5 bases to trimming and J lost 8 bases, with 10 bases between them. This CDR3 has 11 residues. Germline CDR1 and CDR2: SGHRS and YFSETQ. CDR3 nucleotides: TGCGCCAGCAGAGATGGGGGAGGCTACACCTTC. Translating gives CASRDGGGYTF.

The V and J genes are TRBV6-4 and TRBJ2-1; 11 bases agree with TRBD1. This CDR3 has 14 amino acids. V shed 2 bases and J 6 bases; nucleotides not matched to a gene: 0. Germline lookup yields CDR1 MRHNA and CDR2 SNTAGT. The CDR3 sequence is CASSDGTGGNEQFF. The CDR3 nucleotides read TGTGCCAGCAGTGACGGGACAGGGGGCAATGAGCAGTTCTTC.

V and J are TRBV5-1 and TRBJ2-5; a possible D gene is TRBD1 (6 bases). Trimming took off 0 bases at V and 5 bases at J, with 14 bases between the two ends. Germline V gives CDR1 SGHRS, CDR2 YFSETQ. CDR3 size: 15 residues. CDR3 sequence reads: CASSLAGVGGETQYF. The CDR3 nucleotides read TGCGCCAGCAGCTTGGCAGGCGTAGGGGGTGAGACCCAGTACTTC. Looking up the rest from reference TRBV5-1 and TRBJ2-5 gives the full variable domain: KAGVTQTPRYLIKTRGQQVTLSCSPISGHRSVSWYQQTPGQGLQFLFEYFSETQRNKGNFPGRFSGRQFSNSRSEMNVSTLELGDSALYLCASSLAGVGGETQYFGPGTRLLVL.

The rearrangement uses TRBV21-1 and TRBJ2-1; no check of the table's D call, TRBD2, against the DNA was made. TRBV21-1 is a pseudogene segment. The CDR3 spans 12 residues. The CDR3 region has the DNA TGTGCCATCACTAGCGGGAGGAATGAGCAGTTCTTC. It codes for CAITSGRNEQFF.

Only a few counts were recorded for this clonotype. The J gene is TRBJ1-5, the V gene TRBV20-1; D gene ambiguous. The CDR3 runs 12 residues. V gave up 7 bases and J gave up 3 bases, with 10 bases separating them. The germline V gene has CDR1 DFQATT and CDR2 SNEGSKA (reference sequence). The CDR3 sequence: CSVGHFNQPQHF. The CDR3 DNA follows: TGCAGTGTTGGTCACTTCAATCAGCCCCAGCATTTT.

The chain employs TRBV20-1 and TRBJ2-3; 10 nucleotides align to TRBD2. Trimming at V came to 1 base and at J to 4 bases, leaving 8 bases not matched to a gene. The V gene's germline CDR1 is DFQATT and CDR2 SNEGSKA (reference sequence). The CDR3 is 16 amino acids. The CDR3 nucleotides read TGCAGTGCTAGAGGGCTAGCGGGAGTCGGGGCAGATACGCAGTATTTT. Protein sequence: CSARGLAGVGADTQYF.

The chain is built from TRBV7-2 and TRBJ1-2; 7 bases line up with TRBD1. CDR1 SGHTA and CDR2 FQGNSA come from the germline V gene. V lost 2 bases and J lost 8; bases outside the gene matches: 5. The CDR3 extends over 13 amino acids. CDR3 DNA sequence: TGTGCCAGCAGCTTACGACAGGGTAGCGGCTACACCTTC. It is translated as CASSLRQGSGYTF.

This clonotype was seen a few times. V usage is TRBV7-8 and J usage is TRBJ1-2; no clear D. V was shortened by 3 bases and J by 2 bases, with 7 bases between the two germline ends. This CDR3 contains 13 residues. CDR1 SGHVS and CDR2 FQNEAQ come from the germline V gene. This chain's CDR3 is CASSFGGNYGYTF. The CDR3 DNA sequence: TGTGCCAGCAGCTTCGGCGGCAACTATGGCTACACCTTC.

This clonotype occurred a few times. This rearrangement joins TRBV15 to TRBJ2-3; maybe TRBD2 (6 bases). This CDR3 contains 15 residues. The V end lost 0 bases, the J end lost 0 bases, and 7 bases lay between the germline ends. Germline assignment: CDR1 LNHNV and CDR2 YYDKDF (reference sequence). This chain's CDR3 is CATSRDGTSTDTQYF. The CDR3 nucleotides read TGTGCCACCAGCAGAGATGGGACTAGCACAGATACGCAGTATTTT. The complete variable domain, with remaining parts taken from reference TRBV15 and TRBJ2-3, reads DAMVIQNPRYQVTQFGKPVTLSCSQTLNHNVMYWYQQKSSQAPKLLFHYYDKDFNNEADTPDNFQSRRPNTSFCFLDIRSPGLGDTAMYLCATSRDGTSTDTQYFGPGTRLTVL.

The CDR3 bases are TGTGCCAGCAGCCAGGATGGGAGAGGGGGCAATGAGCAGTTCTTC. Translation gives CASSQDGRGGNEQFF. The chain links TRBV7-9 to TRBJ2-1, with D perhaps matching TRBD1 (6 bases). The CDR3 consists of 15 residues. V was clipped by 5 bases and J by 6 bases, with 17 bases between them. CDR1 and CDR2 (germline): SEHNR, FQNEAQ (reference sequence).

V usage is TRBV24-1 and J usage is TRBJ2-2, with D possibly being TRBD2 (5 bases). The CDR3 spans 15 residues. Trimming removed 3 bases at V and 4 bases at J, with 11 bases between. From germline, CDR1 is KGHDR and CDR2 SFDVKD. In DNA form, the CDR3 reads TGTGCCACCAGTGATGCTCGGGCGGGCACCGGGGAGCTGTTTTTT. The encoded protein is CATSDARAGTGELFF.

The chain joins TRBV30 to TRBJ2-6; 7 nucleotides line up with TRBD1. Per germline, CDR1 GTSNPN and CDR2 SVGIG (reference sequence). With 5 bases clipped from V and 0 bases from J, the junction kept 7 bases outside the gene matches. The CDR3 runs to 16 residues. The CDR3, as DNA: TGTGCCTGGGGGGACAGCTCCATCTCTGGGGCCAACGTCCTGACTTTC. Amino acids: CAWGDSSISGANVLTF.

The rearrangement links TRBV7-9 to TRBJ2-4; D gene ambiguous. The CDR3 has 13 residues. Germline values: CDR1 SEHNR, CDR2 FQNEAQ (reference sequence). The V end lost 1 base, the J end lost 10 bases, and 11 bases lay between the germline ends. The CDR3 DNA reads TGTGCCAGCAGCTTAGGGACGGATGATATTCAGTACTTC. This codes for CASSLGTDDIQYF.

The chain employs TRBV19 and TRBJ2-7, with 9 bases matching TRBD1. J lost 0 bases, V lost 4 bases, and 10 bases had no gene match. Germline V lookup: CDR1 LNHDA, CDR2 SQIVND (reference sequence). The length of the CDR3 is 17 residues. The CDR3 reads CASSTTYRGRSSYEQYF. The CDR3, as DNA: TGTGCCAGTAGTACCACATACAGGGGGCGGAGCTCCTACGAGCAGTACTTC. The whole variable domain, filled in from reference TRBV19 and TRBJ2-7, reads DGGITQSPKYLFRKEGQNVTLSCEQNLNHDAMYWYRQDPGQGLRLIYYSQIVNDFQKGDIAEGYSVSREKKESFPLTVTSAQKNPTAFYLCASSTTYRGRSSYEQYFGPGTRLTVT.

There are a few counts of this clonotype. The chain has TRBV6-5 and TRBJ2-7, with 7 bases fitting TRBD2. V lost 2 bases, J lost 4 bases, and 5 bases stayed unmatched. The CDR3 totals 14 residues. CDR1 and CDR2 from the germline V gene are MNHEY and SVGAGI. The DNA for the CDR3 is TGTGCCAGCAGTTACCAGGGACTATTATACGAGCAGTACTTC. Its translation is CASSYQGLLYEQYF.

The chain employs TRBV18 and TRBJ2-2; D uncertain. V was pared by 1 base and J by 3 bases, with 6 bases between. Looked up from germline, CDR1 is KGHSH and CDR2 is LQKENI. The CDR3 is made up of 14 amino acids. The CDR3 sequence is CASSPRLDTGELFF. CDR3 DNA: TGTGCCAGCTCACCACGGCTGGACACCGGGGAGCTGTTTTTT.

This chain connects TRBV20-1 to TRBJ1-4, with 11 bases matching TRBD1. Germline loops: CDR1 DFQATT, CDR2 SNEGSKA (reference sequence). CDR3 length: 13 residues. This chain's CDR3 is CSGQGAFNEKLFF. The CDR3 DNA reads TGCTCCGGACAGGGGGCCTTTAATGAAAAACTGTTTTTT.

The rearrangement joins TRBV6-1 to TRBJ2-5; TRBD2 aligns across 10 bases. The trim removed 5 bases at V and 3 bases at J, leaving 6 bases unmatched. Germline values: CDR1 MNHNS, CDR2 SASEGT. The CDR3 is 15 amino acids. CDR3 nucleotides: TGTGCCAGCAGTCGGCTAGCGGGAGTCAAAGAGACCCAGTACTTC. Its translation is CASSRLAGVKETQYF.

The rearrangement links TRBV2 to TRBJ1-2; no reliable D call. This CDR3 has 13 residues. Trimming removed 2 bases at V and 4 bases at J, with 8 bases between. Germline V gene sequence: CDR1 SNHLY, CDR2 FYNNEI. CDR3 coding DNA: TGTGCCAGCAGTGAAACTGCGATCTATGGCTACACCTTC. Its protein product is CASSETAIYGYTF.

The chain employs TRBV21-1 and TRBJ2-7; TRBD2 reflects the table's D call only, with no check against the DNA. TRBV21-1 is an annotated pseudogene. The CDR3 totals 17 residues. The CDR3 nucleotides are TGTGCCAGCAGCAGTACTTTAACTAGCGAGGATTTTATCGAGCAGTACTTC. Translating it yields CASSSTLTSEDFIEQYF.

This chain joins TRBV10-3 and TRBJ1-1, with D uncertain. From germline, CDR1 is ENHRY and CDR2 SYGVKD. V was pared by 6 bases and J by 1 base, with 3 bases between. The CDR3 loop spans 11 amino acids. The chain's CDR3 is CAIRENTEAFF. The CDR3 coding sequence is TGTGCCATCAGGGAGAACACTGAAGCTTTCTTT.

This clonotype qualifies as medium-sized. The chain carries TRBV2 and TRBJ2-1, with no clear D. V was pared by 2 bases and J by 6 bases, with 8 bases between. The germline gives CDR1 SNHLY, CDR2 FYNNEI. The CDR3 contains 13 residues. CDR3 loop: CASSEFDGNEQFF. In nucleotides, the CDR3 is TGTGCCAGCAGTGAATTTGACGGCAATGAGCAGTTCTTC. The complete variable domain, with remaining parts taken from reference TRBV2 and TRBJ2-1, reads EPEVTQTPSHQVTQMGQEVILRCVPISNHLYFYWYRQILGQKVEFLVSFYNNEISEKSEIFDDQFSVERPDGSNFTLKIRSTKLEDSAMYFCASSEFDGNEQFFGPGTRLTVL.